The subject of this entry is one TCR beta chain. The data were taken from a study of tumor-infiltrating lymphocytes in localized non-small cell lung cancer. The repertoire was sequenced with immunoSEQ multiplex PCR; TCRdb's copy has only in-frame clones and lacks some. This sample has around 16,000 clones, with roughly 79% found just once. V was shortened by 0 bases and J by 9 bases, with 7 bases between the two germline ends. The CDR3 is 11 amino acids. Germline CDR1 and CDR2: DFQATT and SNEGSKA (reference sequence). This TCR derives from a human donor with non-small cell lung cancer. Material: lung tumor tissue. The chain recombines TRBV20-1 with TRBJ2-3, with D unclear. The DNA for the CDR3 is TGCAGTGCTAGAGATCTCAGCACGCAGTATTTT. Translated, it gives CSARDLSTQYF.